Below are 10 T cell receptor beta chains sequenced from a single sample in a study of CD8+ T cells in alopecia areata. RNA extraction and reverse transcription yielded cDNA as sequencing template. Clones were read by immunoSEQ multiplex PCR, and TCRdb kept only the in-frame ones, dropping some. The specimen has around 110,000 clones, none found just once. Sequences were obtained from lesional skin. The receptors shown here come from a C3H/HeJ mouse with alopecia areata. Strain haplotype (MHC): H2-k.

This clone showed up just a few times. The germline and genes are mouse ones. Sequencing ends 4 residues short of the CDR3 end; the germline J gene provides the rest. This sequence joins TRBV13-1 and TRBJ2-1; D is possibly TRBD1 (6 bases). Trimming took off 0 bases at V and 3 bases at J, with 10 bases between the two ends. The CDR3 contains 15 residues. CDR1 and CDR2 (germline): NSHNY, SYGAGN. The CDR3 spells CASSDAQGPYAEQFF. Incomplete CDR3 DNA: TGTGCCAGCAGTGATGCCCAGGGGCCCTATGCT.

Regarding this clone: These gene names are mouse names. The CDR3 goes on 4 residues after the read ends, and that part is filled in from the germline J gene. This chain connects TRBV13-1 to TRBJ1-2, with 8 bases that match TRBD1. The CDR3 is 15 residues long. Germline CDR1 reads NSHNY; CDR2 reads SYGAGN. The J segment lost 1 base and the V segment lost 4 bases, leaving 6 bases of the junction unmatched. This CDR3 reads CASSNRGGINSDYTF. The DNA read from the CDR3 is TGTGCCAGCAGTAACAGGGGGGGTATAAACTCC.

The sample holds a few counts of this clone. Gene names are mouse gene names. Read coverage stops 4 residues before the CDR3 terminus; the germline J gene supplies the remainder. Other DNA sequences within the sample encode an identical CDR3. The chain recombines TRBV1 with TRBJ2-1; TRBD1 matches 9 bases. J gave up 3 bases and V 4 bases, and 4 bases lay outside the gene matches. In germline, CDR1 is NSQYPW, CDR2 LRSPGD (reference sequence). The CDR3 covers 15 residues. The CDR3 sequence is CTCSGGQGVYAEQFF. The DNA read from the CDR3 is TGCACCTGCAGTGGGGGACAGGGAGTCTATGCT.

Note on this clone: Gene names refer to mouse genes. The read terminates 4 residues ahead of where the CDR3 ends, so the germline J gene completes it. V usage is TRBV13-3 and J usage is TRBJ2-5; a possible D gene is TRBD1 (6 bases). CDR1 is NNHDY, CDR2 SYVADS, per germline. This CDR3 spans 13 amino acids. Here the CDR3 reads CASSGARGDTQYF. Incomplete CDR3 DNA: TGTGCCAGCAGTGGGGCTAGGGGGGAC. Filled out from reference TRBV13-3 and TRBJ2-5, the complete variable domain reads EAAVTQSPRSKVAVTGGKVTLSCHQTNNHDYMYWYRQDTGHGLRLIHYSYVADSTEKGDIPDGYKASRPSQENFSLILELASLSQTAVYFCASSGARGDTQYFGPGTRLLVL.

This clone was observed a few times. The DNA translation disagrees with the TCRdb protein at residue 9, so the protein in this description comes from the DNA. Any gene name here is a mouse gene name. Coverage ceases 3 residues before the CDR3 finishes, and the germline J gene fills in the end. This chain joins TRBV3 and TRBJ1-6, with 11 bases that match TRBD1. TRBJ1-6 is annotated as an ORF whose role is uncertain. J lost 8 bases, V lost 9 bases, and 0 bases had no gene match. The CDR3 loop spans 12 amino acids. The germline gives CDR1 SNHLY, CDR2 FYNGKV (reference sequence). CDR3 protein: CARGQGDSPLYF. The CDR3 bases that were read are TGTGCCAGGGGACAGGGGGATTCGCCC.

Remarks on this clone: Genes and germline are mouse. The read ends 4 residues early relative to the CDR3; the germline J gene fills the gap. The chain carries TRBV17 and TRBJ2-5; D perhaps matches TRBD1 (6 bases). Germline V gene sequence: CDR1 MNHDT, CDR2 YYDKIL. Between the trimmed V and J ends, which lost 5 bases and 3 bases, there was a span of 15 bases. The CDR3 has 15 amino acids. CDR3 bases read: TGTGCTAGCAGTCTCGCCGCGGGACAACAAGAC. It yields the protein CASSLAAGQQD. The entire CDR3 reads CASSLAAGQQDTQYF.

This clone was counted a few times. The genes and germline here are from mouse. The read terminates 4 residues before the CDR3 end, so the remaining end is supplied by the germline J gene. This chain links TRBV13-1 with TRBJ2-1; no reliable D call. Germline V gene lookup returns CDR1 NSHNY and CDR2 SYGAGN. This CDR3 is 15 amino acids long. Deletions cut 0 bases from V and 1 base from J, with 8 bases between. The DNA read from the CDR3 is TGTGCCAGCAGTGATGTGGCAGGAAACTATGCT. Residues: CASSDVAGNYA. The entire CDR3 protein is CASSDVAGNYAEQFF.

This clone was seen a few times. The gene symbols are mouse symbols. The CDR3 end is not reached by the read, which stops 4 residues before it; the germline J gene fills it in. This rearrangement joins TRBV1 to TRBJ1-1; D may be TRBD1 (6 bases). The CDR3 loop spans 15 amino acids. Germline values: CDR1 NSQYPW, CDR2 LRSPGD (reference sequence). Trimming left V 3 bases short and J 4 bases short, with 15 bases between. The CDR3 bases that were read are TGCACCTGCAGTGCGCTTCGACAGGCAGGCACA. Translation: CTCSALRQAGT. The whole CDR3 protein reads CTCSALRQAGTEVFF.

In the case of this clone: The gene names given are mouse names. Sequencing ends 4 residues short of the CDR3 end; the germline J gene provides the rest. The chain joins TRBV13-3 to TRBJ2-1; D may be TRBD1 (5 bases). Germline V gene lookup returns CDR1 NNHDY and CDR2 SYVADS. The CDR3 spans 14 residues. Trimming took off 4 bases at V and 0 bases at J, with 8 bases between the two ends. The DNA read from the CDR3 is TGTGCCAGCAGTTTACAGGTTAACTATGCT. Protein product: CASSLQVNYA. The CDR3 in full is CASSLQVNYAEQFF.

With respect to this clone: All gene names here are mouse names. The observed sequence ends 4 residues before the CDR3 terminus, with the missing tail filled in from the germline J gene. This chain links TRBV13-3 with TRBJ2-5, with TRBD2 matching over 7 bases. This CDR3 region has 16 residues. Germline lookup yields CDR1 NNHDY and CDR2 SYVADS. V gave up 0 bases and J gave up 0 bases; unmatched junction bases: 4. Partial CDR3 DNA: TGTGCCAGCAGTGATGGGGGGGGAATTAACCAAGAC. Residues: CASSDGGGINQD. The CDR3 in its entirety is CASSDGGGINQDTQYF.